This T cell receptor (beta chain) was recorded in a study of shared T cell receptors in the human thymus. CDR1 is SGHAT, CDR2 FQNNGV, per germline. V trimming: 5 bases; J trimming: 1 base; junction bases outside the gene matches: 7. This CDR3 has 15 amino acids. Profiled with immunoSEQ multiplex PCR; TCRdb holds only in-frame clones, not every one. The sample shows some 660,000 clones, around 87% of them seen only once. The same sample was also used in a study of human thymus T cells. In that study: Samples came from healthy Finnish infants during open corrective cardiac surgery. Thymus was obtained from resections taken during corrective heart surgery.

The receptor comes from a boy under two years old with a congenital heart defect. The chain couples TRBV11-2 to TRBJ1-2, with 7 bases matching TRBD1. The sequencing sample was made of thymocytes. CDR3 nucleotide sequence: TGTGCCAGCAGCGGAAGGACAGGCCGTAACTATGGCTACACCTTC. This gives the protein CASSGRTGRNYGYTF.